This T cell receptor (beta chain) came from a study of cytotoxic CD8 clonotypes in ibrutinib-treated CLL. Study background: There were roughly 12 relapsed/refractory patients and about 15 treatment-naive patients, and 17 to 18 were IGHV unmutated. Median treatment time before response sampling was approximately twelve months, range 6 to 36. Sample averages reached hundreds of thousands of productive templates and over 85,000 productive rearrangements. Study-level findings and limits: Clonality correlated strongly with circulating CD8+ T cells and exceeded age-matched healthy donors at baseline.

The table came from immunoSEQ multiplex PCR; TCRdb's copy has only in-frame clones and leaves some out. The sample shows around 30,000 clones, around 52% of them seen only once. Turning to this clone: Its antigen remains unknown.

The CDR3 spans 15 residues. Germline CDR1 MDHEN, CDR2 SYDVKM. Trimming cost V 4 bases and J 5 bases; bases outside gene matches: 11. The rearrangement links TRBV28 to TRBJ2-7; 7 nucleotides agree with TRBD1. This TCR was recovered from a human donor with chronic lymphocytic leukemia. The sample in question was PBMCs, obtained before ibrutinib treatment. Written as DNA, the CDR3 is TGTGCCAGCAGTTCGACAGGGCTTCGTCAAAACGAGCAGTACTTC. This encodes CASSSTGLRQNEQYF.